These 4 T cell receptor beta chains share one sample of origin, sequenced in a study of T cell changes during pregnancy in multiple sclerosis (dated by TCRdb to between 2018 and 2021). Library preparation employed the immunoSEQ multiplex PCR assay. Not all clones reach the TCRdb copy of this immuneACCESS table, which keeps in-frame sequences only. Checked studies attribute under half of the gap to unresolved V genes and leave the rest unexplained. A total of 55,000 to 95,000 clones appear in this sample, 90% to 95% of them only once. The top ten clones comprise roughly 2.1% of the sample. Source: peripheral blood, taken in the second trimester of pregnancy. These receptors were collected from a female donor in good health, enrolled as a control in a pregnancy study.

The rearrangement links TRBV28 to TRBJ1-1; D possibly corresponds to TRBD1 (6 bases). Germline V CDR1 and CDR2: MDHEN, SYDVKM. The CDR3 is made up of 17 amino acids. Trimming cost V 4 bases and J 1 base, with 19 bases left between them. CDR3 nucleotide sequence: TGTGCCAGCAGTTCACAGGGAGGGCGTATGTGGAACACTGAAGCTTTCTTT. This gives the protein CASSSQGGRMWNTEAFF.

The chain couples TRBV13 to TRBJ1-3; TRBD1 is a possible D gene (5 bases). V lost 6 bases and J lost 1, with 10 bases in between. The CDR3 extends over 14 amino acids. CDR1 is PRHDT, CDR2 FYEKMQ, per germline (reference sequence). The CDR3 DNA sequence: TGTGCCAGCAGTCCAGGGTTGTCTGGAAACACCATATATTTT. It is translated as CASSPGLSGNTIYF. The variable domain in full, completed from reference TRBV13 and TRBJ1-3, reads AAGVIQSPRHLIKEKRETATLKCYPIPRHDTVYWYQQGPGQDPQFLISFYEKMQSDKGSIPDRFSAQQFSDYHSELNMSSLELGDSALYFCASSPGLSGNTIYFGEGSWLTVV.

The chain carries TRBV4-1 and TRBJ1-2, with 10 nucleotides matching TRBD1. There are 15 residues in the CDR3. Germline loops: CDR1 MGHRA, CDR2 YSYEKL. Trimming cost V 4 bases and J 4 bases; bases outside gene matches: 6. CDR3 region: CASSRGQGVGYGYTF. The CDR3 nucleotides are TGCGCCAGCAGCCGAGGACAGGGGGTGGGCTATGGCTACACCTTC.

This chain uses TRBV7-2 with TRBJ1-4, with 9 bases matching TRBD1. Trimming removed 5 bases from V and 8 bases from J; junction bases left unmatched: 9. Germline values: CDR1 SGHTA, CDR2 FQGNSA. This CDR3 is 15 amino acids long. This CDR3 is CASSPGQGRAEKLFF. CDR3 in DNA: TGTGCCAGCAGCCCCGGACAGGGGAGAGCCGAAAAACTGTTTTTT.